This note documents a single T cell receptor (beta chain) sequence. The source of the sample is a study of blood T cell repertoires in COVID-19. The assay was immunoSEQ multiplex PCR, and TCRdb's table has in-frame clones only and misses some. This table holds some 50,000 clones, 88% found once. The TCR originated in a human donor in a cohort sampled during active COVID-19. The material sequenced was peripheral blood.

The CDR3, as DNA: TGTGCCAGCAGCCAGGGAGACGGCACTGAAGCTTTCTTT. Translated, it gives CASSQGDGTEAFF. The chain combines TRBV3-1 (or the pseudogene TRBV3-2) with TRBJ1-1; D is unresolved. CDR1 and CDR2 from the germline V gene are LGHDT and YNNKEL (reference sequence). V was pared by 3 bases and J by 4 bases, with 9 bases between. This CDR3 region has 13 residues.